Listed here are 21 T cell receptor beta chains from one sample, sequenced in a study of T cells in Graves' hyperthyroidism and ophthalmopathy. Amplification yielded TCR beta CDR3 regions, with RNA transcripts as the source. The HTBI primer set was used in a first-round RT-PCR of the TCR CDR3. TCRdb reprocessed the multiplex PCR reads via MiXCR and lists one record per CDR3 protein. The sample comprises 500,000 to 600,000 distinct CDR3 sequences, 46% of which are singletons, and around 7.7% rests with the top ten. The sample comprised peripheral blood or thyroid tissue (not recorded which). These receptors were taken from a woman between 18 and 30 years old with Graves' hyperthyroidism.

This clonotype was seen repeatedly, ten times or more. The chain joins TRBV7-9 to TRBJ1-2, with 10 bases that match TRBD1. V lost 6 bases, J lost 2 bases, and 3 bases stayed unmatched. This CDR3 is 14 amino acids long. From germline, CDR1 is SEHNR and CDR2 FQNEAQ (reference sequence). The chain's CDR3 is CASSSGQGNYGYTF. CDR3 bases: TGTGCCAGCAGTTCGGGACAGGGGAACTATGGCTACACCTTC. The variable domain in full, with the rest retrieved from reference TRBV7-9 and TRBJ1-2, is DTGVSQNPRHKITKRGQNVTFRCDPISEHNRLYWYRQTLGQGPEFLTYFQNEAQLEKSRLLSDRFSAERPKGSFSTLEIQRTEQGDSAMYLCASSSGQGNYGYTFGSGTRLTVV.

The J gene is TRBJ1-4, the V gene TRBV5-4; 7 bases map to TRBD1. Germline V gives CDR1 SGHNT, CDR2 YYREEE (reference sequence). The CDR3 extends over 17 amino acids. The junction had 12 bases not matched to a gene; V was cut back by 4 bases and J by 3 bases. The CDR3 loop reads CASSQFPGQGANEKLFF. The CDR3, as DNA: TGTGCCAGCAGCCAATTTCCGGGGCAGGGGGCTAATGAAAAACTGTTTTTT.

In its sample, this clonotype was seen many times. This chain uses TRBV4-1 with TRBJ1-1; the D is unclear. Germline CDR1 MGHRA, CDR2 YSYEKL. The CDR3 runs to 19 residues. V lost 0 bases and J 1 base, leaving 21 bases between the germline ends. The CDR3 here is CASSQDLGGPLGRNTEAFF. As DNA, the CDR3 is TGCGCCAGCAGCCAAGATCTGGGAGGGCCACTTGGGAGGAACACTGAAGCTTTCTTT.

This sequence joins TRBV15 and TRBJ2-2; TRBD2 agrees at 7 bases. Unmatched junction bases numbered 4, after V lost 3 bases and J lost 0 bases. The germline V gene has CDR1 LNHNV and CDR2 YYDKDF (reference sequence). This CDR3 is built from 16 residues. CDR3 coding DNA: TGTGCCACCAGCAGTTTGACTAGCACGAACACCGGGGAGCTGTTTTTT. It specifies CATSSLTSTNTGELFF.

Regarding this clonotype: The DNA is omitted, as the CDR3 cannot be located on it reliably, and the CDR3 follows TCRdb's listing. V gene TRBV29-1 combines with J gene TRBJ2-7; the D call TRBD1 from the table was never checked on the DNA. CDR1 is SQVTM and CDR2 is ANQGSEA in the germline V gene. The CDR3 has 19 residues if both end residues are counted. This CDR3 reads CSVEDPCASSFTGVYEQYF.

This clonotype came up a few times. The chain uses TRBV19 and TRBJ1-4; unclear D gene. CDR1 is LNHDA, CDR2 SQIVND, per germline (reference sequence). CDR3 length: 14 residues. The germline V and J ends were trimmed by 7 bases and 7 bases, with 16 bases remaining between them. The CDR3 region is CASTGRDLPEKLFF. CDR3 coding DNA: TGTGCCAGTACGGGGAGGGATCTTCCTGAAAAACTGTTTTTT. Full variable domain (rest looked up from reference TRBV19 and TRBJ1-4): DGGITQSPKYLFRKEGQNVTLSCEQNLNHDAMYWYRQDPGQGLRLIYYSQIVNDFQKGDIAEGYSVSREKKESFPLTVTSAQKNPTAFYLCASTGRDLPEKLFFGSGTQLSVL.

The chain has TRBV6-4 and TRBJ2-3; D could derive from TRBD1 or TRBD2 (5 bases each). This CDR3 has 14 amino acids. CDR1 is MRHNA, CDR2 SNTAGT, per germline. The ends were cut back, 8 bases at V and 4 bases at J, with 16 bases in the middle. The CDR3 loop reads CASRGPGPSDTQYF. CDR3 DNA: TGTGCCAGCCGAGGACCGGGACCTTCAGATACGCAGTATTTT.

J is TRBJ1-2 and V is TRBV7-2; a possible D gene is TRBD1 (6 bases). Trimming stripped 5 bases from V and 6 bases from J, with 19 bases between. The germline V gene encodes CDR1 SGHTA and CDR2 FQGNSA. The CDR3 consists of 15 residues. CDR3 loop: CASSPWETGEDGYTF. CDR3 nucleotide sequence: TGTGCCAGCAGCCCGTGGGAGACAGGCGAAGATGGCTACACCTTC.

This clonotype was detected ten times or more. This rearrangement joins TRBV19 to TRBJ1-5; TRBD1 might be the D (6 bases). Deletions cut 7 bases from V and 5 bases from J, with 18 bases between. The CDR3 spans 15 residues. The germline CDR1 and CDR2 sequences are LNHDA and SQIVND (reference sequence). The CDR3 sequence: CASTNLGGGDQPQHF. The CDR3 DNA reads TGTGCCAGTACCAATCTGGGGGGCGGGGATCAGCCCCAGCATTTT.

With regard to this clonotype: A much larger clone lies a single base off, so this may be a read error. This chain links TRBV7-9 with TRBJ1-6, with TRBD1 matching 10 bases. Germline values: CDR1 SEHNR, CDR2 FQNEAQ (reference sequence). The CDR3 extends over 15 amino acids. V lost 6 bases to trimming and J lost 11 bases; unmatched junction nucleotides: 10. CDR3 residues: CASRTRDRGGPPLHF. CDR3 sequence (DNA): TGTGCCAGCAGGACCCGGGACAGGGGCGGTCCACCCCTCCACTTT.

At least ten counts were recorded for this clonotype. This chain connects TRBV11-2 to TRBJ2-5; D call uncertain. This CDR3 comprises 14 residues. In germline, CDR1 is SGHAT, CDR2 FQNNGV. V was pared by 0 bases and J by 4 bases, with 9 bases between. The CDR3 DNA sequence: TGTGCCAGCAGCTTAGAGTACGATGGAGAGACCCAGTACTTC. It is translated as CASSLEYDGETQYF.

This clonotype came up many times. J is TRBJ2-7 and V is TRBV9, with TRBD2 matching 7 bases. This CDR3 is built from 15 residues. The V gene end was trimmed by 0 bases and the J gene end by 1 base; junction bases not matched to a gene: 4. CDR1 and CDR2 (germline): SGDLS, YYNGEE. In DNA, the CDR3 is TGTGCCAGCAGCGTAGATCCAGCGGGGTCCTACGAGCAGTACTTC. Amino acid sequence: CASSVDPAGSYEQYF.

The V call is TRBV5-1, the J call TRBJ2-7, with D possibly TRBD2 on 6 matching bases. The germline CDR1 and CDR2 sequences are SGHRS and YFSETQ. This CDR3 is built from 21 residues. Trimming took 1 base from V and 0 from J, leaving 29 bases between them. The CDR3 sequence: CASSLSRNSGGSAALSYEQYF. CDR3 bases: TGCGCCAGCAGCTTGAGTCGGAATAGCGGTGGGTCCGCGGCCCTCTCCTACGAGCAGTACTTC.

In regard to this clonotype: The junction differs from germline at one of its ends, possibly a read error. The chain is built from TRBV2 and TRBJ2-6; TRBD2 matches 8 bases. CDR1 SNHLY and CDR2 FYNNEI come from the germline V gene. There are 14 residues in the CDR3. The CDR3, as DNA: TGTGCCAGCAGTGTGGCGGGGGGCATGAACACTGAAGCTTTC. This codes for CASSVAGGMNTEAF.

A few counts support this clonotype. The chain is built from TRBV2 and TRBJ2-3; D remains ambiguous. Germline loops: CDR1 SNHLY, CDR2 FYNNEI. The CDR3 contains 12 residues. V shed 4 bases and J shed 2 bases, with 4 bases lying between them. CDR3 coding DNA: TGTGCCAGCAGTGCAGACACAGATACGCAGTATTTT. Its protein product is CASSADTDTQYF.

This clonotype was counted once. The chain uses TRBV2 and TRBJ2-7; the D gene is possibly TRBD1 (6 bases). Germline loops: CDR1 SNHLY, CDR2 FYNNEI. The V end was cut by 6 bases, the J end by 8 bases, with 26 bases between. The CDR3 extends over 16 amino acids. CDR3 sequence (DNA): TGTGCCAGCAGCCCGCAGGGGACAAGGGGTCAGCCCCAGCAGTACTTC. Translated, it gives CASSPQGTRGQPQQYF. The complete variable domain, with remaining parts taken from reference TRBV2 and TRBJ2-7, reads EPEVTQTPSHQVTQMGQEVILRCVPISNHLYFYWYRQILGQKVEFLVSFYNNEISEKSEIFDDQFSVERPDGSNFTLKIRSTKLEDSAMYFCASSPQGTRGQPQQYFGPGTRLTVT.

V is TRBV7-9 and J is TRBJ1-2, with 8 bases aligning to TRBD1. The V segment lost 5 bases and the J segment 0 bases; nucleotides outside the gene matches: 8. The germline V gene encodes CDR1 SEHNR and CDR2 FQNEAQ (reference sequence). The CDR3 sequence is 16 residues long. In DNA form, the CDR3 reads TGTGCCAGCAGCCCACAGACAGGGGCGACTAACTATGGCTACACCTTC. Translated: CASSPQTGATNYGYTF.

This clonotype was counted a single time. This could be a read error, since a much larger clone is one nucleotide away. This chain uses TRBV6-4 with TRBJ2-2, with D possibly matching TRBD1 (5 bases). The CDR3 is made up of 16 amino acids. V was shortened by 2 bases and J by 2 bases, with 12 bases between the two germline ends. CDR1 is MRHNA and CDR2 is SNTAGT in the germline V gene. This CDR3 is CASSDRNRPNTGELFF. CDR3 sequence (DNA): TGTGCCAGCAGTGACAGGAACAGGCCTAACACCGGGGAGCTGTTTTTT.

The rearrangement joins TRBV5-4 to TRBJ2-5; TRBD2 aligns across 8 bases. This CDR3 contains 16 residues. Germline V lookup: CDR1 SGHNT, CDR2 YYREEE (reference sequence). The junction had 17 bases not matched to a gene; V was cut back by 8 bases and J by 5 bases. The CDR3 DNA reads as TGTGCCAGGGCGGCGGGAGGCCCCCGGGGGCGTGAGACCCAGTACTTC. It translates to CARAAGGPRGRETQYF. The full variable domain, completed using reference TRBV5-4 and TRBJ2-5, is ETGVTQSPTHLIKTRGQQVTLRCSSQSGHNTVSWYQQALGQGPQFIFQYYREEENGRGNFPPRFSGLQFPNYSSELNVNALELDDSALYLCARAAGGPRGRETQYFGPGTRLLVL.

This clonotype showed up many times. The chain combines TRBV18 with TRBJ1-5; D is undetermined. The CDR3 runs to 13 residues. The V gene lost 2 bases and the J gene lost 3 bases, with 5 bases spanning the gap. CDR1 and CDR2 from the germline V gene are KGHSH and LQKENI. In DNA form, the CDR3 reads TGTGCCAGCTCACCAGGCATCAATCAGCCCCAGCATTTT. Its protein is CASSPGINQPQHF.

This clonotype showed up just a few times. CDR3 DNA sequence: TGTGCCAGCAGTTACTCCCCTAGCGGGATCTCCTACGAGCAGTACTTC. Its translation: CASSYSPSGISYEQYF. The chain couples TRBV6-5 to TRBJ2-7; 9 bases agree with TRBD2. The junction had 3 bases not matched to a gene; V was cut back by 0 bases and J by 0 bases. CDR3 length: 16 residues. Germline assignment: CDR1 MNHEY and CDR2 SVGAGI.